The 11 T cell receptor beta chains below come from one sample, sequenced in a study of blood T cell repertoires in COVID-19. Produced via immunoSEQ multiplex PCR; TCRdb's table is partial and in-frame only. This table holds under 300,000 clones, around 89% found once. Sequencing used peripheral blood. The source is a woman in her thirties or forties who had recovered from COVID-19.

V is TRBV11-3 and J is TRBJ2-7; TRBD1 aligns across 9 bases. CDR3 length equals 20 residues. Losses at the gene ends were 5 bases for V and 7 bases for J; bases not matched to a gene: 27. Germline V gives CDR1 SGHNT, CDR2 YENEEA. In DNA, the CDR3 is TGTGCCAGCAGCCCTCGGGTTGACACGAGGGACAGGGTCCCCTCCTGGGAGCAGTACGTC. Translated, it gives CASSPRVDTRDRVPSWEQYV.

The chain combines TRBV5-1 with TRBJ2-4; D may be TRBD2 (5 bases). This CDR3 region has 16 residues. The V end lost 4 bases, the J end lost 3 bases, and 17 bases lay between the germline ends. In germline, CDR1 is SGHRS, CDR2 YFSETQ. Here the CDR3 reads CASSPSPGVGKNIQYF. In DNA, the CDR3 is TGCGCCAGCAGCCCGTCCCCCGGGGTGGGCAAAAACATTCAGTACTTC.

The chain uses TRBV7-9 and TRBJ2-7; perhaps TRBD2 as D (7 bases). CDR1 is SEHNR and CDR2 is FQNEAQ in the germline V gene (reference sequence). Trimming took 4 bases from V and 4 from J, leaving 26 bases between them. CDR3 length: 18 residues. CDR3 in DNA: TGTGCCAGCAGCTCTCCCGGGGGCGGGAGAAGCAAGGCGTACGAGCAGTACGTC. Its protein product is CASSSPGGGRSKAYEQYV.

The chain joins TRBV7-2 to TRBJ2-3; 8 positions agree with TRBD1. V lost 5 bases to trimming and J lost 3 bases; unmatched junction nucleotides: 10. The CDR3 length is 16 residues. Germline V gene lookup returns CDR1 SGHTA and CDR2 FQGNSA. This CDR3 is CASSPRQGFGTDTQYF. DNA of the CDR3: TGTGCCAGCAGCCCGCGACAGGGGTTCGGGACAGATACGCAGTATTTT. Full variable domain (remainder filled in from reference TRBV7-2 and TRBJ2-3): GAGVSQSPSNKVTEKGKDVELRCDPISGHTALYWYRQSLGQGLEFLIYFQGNSAPDKSGLPSDRFSAERTGGSVSTLTIQRTQQEDSAVYLCASSPRQGFGTDTQYFGPGTRLTVL.

This clone was counted a few times. The genes are TRBV4-3 and TRBJ2-1, with TRBD2 matching over 13 bases. V gave up 0 bases and J gave up 8 bases; unmatched junction bases: 4. Per germline, CDR1 LGHNA and CDR2 YSLEER. The CDR3 has 16 amino acids. The CDR3 is CASSQDWTSGRYEQFF. CDR3 in DNA: TGCGCCAGCAGCCAAGACTGGACTAGCGGGAGATATGAGCAGTTCTTC.

V gene TRBV5-6 combines with J gene TRBJ1-3; unclear D gene. V lost 0 bases and J 4 bases, leaving 14 bases between the germline ends. Germline CDR1 and CDR2: SGHDT and YYEEEE. The CDR3 is 16 amino acids. The CDR3, as DNA: TGTGCCAGCAGCTTGGCCCCGGCGGGTATCGGAAACACCATATATTTT. Its protein product is CASSLAPAGIGNTIYF.

The chain links TRBV4-2 to TRBJ1-4; D is ambiguous. CDR3 length: 15 amino acids. V was clipped by 1 base and J by 6 bases, with 12 bases between them. In germline, CDR1 is LGHNA, CDR2 YNFKEQ. CDR3: CASSQVPQADEKLFF. CDR3 nucleotides: TGTGCCAGCAGCCAAGTCCCCCAAGCGGATGAAAAACTGTTTTTT.

This chain joins TRBV14 and TRBJ2-1; no firm D call. V was pared by 3 bases and J by 6 bases, with 12 bases between. In germline, CDR1 is SGHDN, CDR2 FVKESK. This CDR3 is 14 amino acids long. CDR3 DNA: TGTGCCAGCAGCCAGTCGAGTAGACTCAATGAGCAGTTCTTC. Translated, it gives CASSQSSRLNEQFF.

The chain carries TRBV19 and TRBJ2-1; D is possibly TRBD2 (6 bases). This CDR3 has 14 residues. Germline lookup yields CDR1 LNHDA and CDR2 SQIVND (reference sequence). V lost 7 bases and J 0 bases, leaving 10 bases between the germline ends. CDR3 bases: TGTGCCAGTAAGGGACTGACCTCCTACAATGAGCAGTTCTTC. Its protein product is CASKGLTSYNEQFF.

This clone was seen a handful of times. This chain connects TRBV24-1 to TRBJ2-1, with 9 nucleotides matching TRBD2. Germline V gene data show CDR1 as KGHDR and CDR2 as SFDVKD. V lost 3 bases, J lost 8 bases, and 10 bases stayed unmatched. The CDR3 has 16 residues. The chain's CDR3 is CATSDGRGRARDEQFF. In DNA, the CDR3 is TGTGCCACCAGTGATGGTCGCGGGAGGGCCAGGGATGAGCAGTTCTTC.

This chain joins TRBV9 and TRBJ2-2; D gene uncertain. Trimming cost V 4 bases and J 6 bases, with 10 bases left between them. Germline-derived CDR1 and CDR2 are SGDLS and YYNGEE. The CDR3 spans 13 residues. CDR3 sequence reads: CASSPPLPGELFF. In DNA form, the CDR3 reads TGTGCCAGCAGCCCCCCCCTCCCCGGGGAGCTGTTTTTT. Based on the CDR3 plus reference TRBV9 and TRBJ2-2, the full variable domain is DSGVTQTPKHLITATGQRVTLRCSPRSGDLSVYWYQQSLDQGLQFLIQYYNGEERAKGNILERFSAQQFPDLHSELNLSSLELGDSALYFCASSPPLPGELFFGEGSRLTVL.